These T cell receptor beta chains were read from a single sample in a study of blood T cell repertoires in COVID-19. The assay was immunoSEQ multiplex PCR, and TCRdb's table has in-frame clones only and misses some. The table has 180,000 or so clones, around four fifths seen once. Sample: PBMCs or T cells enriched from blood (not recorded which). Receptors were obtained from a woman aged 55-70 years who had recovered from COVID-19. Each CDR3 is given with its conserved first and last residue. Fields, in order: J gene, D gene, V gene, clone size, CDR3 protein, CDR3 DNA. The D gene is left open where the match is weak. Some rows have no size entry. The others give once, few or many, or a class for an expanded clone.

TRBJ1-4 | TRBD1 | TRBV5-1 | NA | CASSPTGGIEKLFF | TGCGCCAGCAGCCCGACAGGGGGCATAGAAAAACTGTTTTTT
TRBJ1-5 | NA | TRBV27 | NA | CASSPTLPTFNQPQHF | TGTGCCAGCAGTCCGACACTCCCCACCTTTAACCAGCCCCAGCATTTT
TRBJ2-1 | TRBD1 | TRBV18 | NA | CASSPDRGDNNEQFF | TGTGCCAGCTCACCCGACAGGGGGGACAACAATGAGCAGTTCTTC
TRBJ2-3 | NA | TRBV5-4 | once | CASSFTSWGDTQYF | TGTGCCAGCAGCTTTACTAGCTGGGGAGATACGCAGTATTTT
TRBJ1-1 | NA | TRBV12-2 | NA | CASRLWGQRVNTEAFF | TGTGCAAGTCGCCTCTGGGGGCAACGGGTGAACACTGAAGCTTTCTTT
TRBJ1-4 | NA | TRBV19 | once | CASSMGQGPLVF | TGTGCCAGTAGTATGGGCCAGGGCCCGTTGGTTTTT
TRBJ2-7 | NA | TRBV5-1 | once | CASSLLQVSYEQYF | TGCGCCAGCAGCTTGTTACAGGTCTCCTACGAGCAGTACTTC
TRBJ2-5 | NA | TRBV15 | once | CATSRDRGETQYF | TGTGCCACCAGCAGAGATCGAGGCGAGACCCAGTACTTC
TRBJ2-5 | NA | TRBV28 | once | CASSLLVLGNQETQYF | TGTGCCAGCAGTTTATTAGTACTAGGAAACCAAGAGACCCAGTACTTC
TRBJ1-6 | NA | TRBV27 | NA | CASRSAGYNSPLHF | TGTGCCAGCAGGTCGGCAGGGTATAATTCACCCCTCCACTTT
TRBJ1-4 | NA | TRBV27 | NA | CASSLTPTLGGREKLFF | TGTGCCAGCAGTTTAACCCCGACCTTAGGAGGGAGGGAAAAACTGTTTTTT
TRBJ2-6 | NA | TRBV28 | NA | CASRRVAGANVLTF | TGTGCCAGCAGGAGGGTAGCTGGGGCCAACGTCCTGACTTTC
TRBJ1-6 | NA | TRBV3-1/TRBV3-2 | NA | CASSPSPANSPLHF | TGTGCCAGCAGCCCTAGTCCCGCAAATTCACCCCTCCACTTT
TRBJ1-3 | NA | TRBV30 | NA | CAWTGSGNTIYF | TGTGCCTGGACGGGATCTGGAAACACCATATATTTT
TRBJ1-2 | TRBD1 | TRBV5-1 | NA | CASSLADRAGGYTF | TGCGCCAGCAGCTTGGCCGACAGGGCAGGGGGCTACACCTTC
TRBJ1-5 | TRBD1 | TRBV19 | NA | CASRPQGAVGQPQHF | TGTGCCAGTAGGCCACAGGGGGCGGTGGGTCAGCCCCAGCATTTT
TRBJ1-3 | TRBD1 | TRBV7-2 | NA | CASSLTGTGGIFLGNTIYF | TGTGCCAGCAGCTTAACCGGGACAGGGGGCATTTTTCTTGGAAACACCATATATTTT
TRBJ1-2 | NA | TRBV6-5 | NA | CASSYEGGYTF | TGTGCCAGCAGTTACGAGGGTGGCTACACCTTC
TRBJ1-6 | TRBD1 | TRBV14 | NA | CASSHDPFGQGRSPLHF | TGTGCCAGCAGCCACGATCCATTCGGACAGGGTCGTTCACCCCTCCACTTT
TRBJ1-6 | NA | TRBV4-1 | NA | CASSQDPVREGSPLHF | TGCGCCAGCAGCCAAGATCCGGTGAGGGAGGGTTCACCCCTCCACTTT
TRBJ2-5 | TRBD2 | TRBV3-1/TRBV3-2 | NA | CASSRDGGGPWETQYF | TGTGCCAGCAGCCGGGATGGGGGAGGGCCATGGGAGACCCAGTACTTC